The TCR beta chain described here comes from a study of cytomegalovirus exposure and HLA in healthy donors. This clone was observed a few times. Its antigen is unidentified. Researchers ran the PCR with 60 Vbeta and 13 Jbeta primers. As originally analysed: Roughly 12 million of 75 million to 85 million unique TCR beta chains were shared, per a later count. Here immunoSEQ multiplex PCR was the method, and the copy in TCRdb shows in-frame clones only, minus some. V and J calls and clone size are those listed in that table; D and trimming were worked out from the DNA. In the table there are approximately 150,000 clones, 80% of which are singletons. Study-wide findings and caveats: TCR beta V- and J-gene trimming was later associated with a missense DCLRE1C variant. A later analysis associated 15,000 to 20,000 TCR beta sequences with HLA alleles at a 0.05 false discovery rate. Indistinguishability led to the exclusion of some V segments, TRBV6-2 and TRBV6-3 included.

Germline loops: CDR1 MNHEY, CDR2 SVGAGI. V was clipped by 6 bases and J by 6 bases, with 14 bases between them. CDR3 length: 14 residues. This chain uses TRBV6-5 with TRBJ1-4; the D is unclear. The TCR comes from a woman in her thirties or forties in good health and CMV-seronegative. Sequencing was done on a sample of PBMCs. The DNA for the CDR3 is TGTGCCAGCAGCGAAGACACTCAGGATGAAAAACTGTTTTTT. Protein product: CASSEDTQDEKLFF.